Included here is one T cell receptor (beta chain) sequence, with context. The data belong to a study of blood T cell repertoires in COVID-19. Clones were read by immunoSEQ multiplex PCR, and TCRdb kept only the in-frame ones, dropping some. Among hundreds of thousands of clones, about nine tenths were seen once, and the ten largest hold roughly 3.2%. The germline V gene has CDR1 SGHTA and CDR2 FQGNSA. Trimming stripped 6 bases from V and 0 bases from J, with 18 bases between. This CDR3 is built from 16 residues. Sequenced: PBMCs or T cells enriched from blood (not recorded which). The rearrangement joins TRBV7-2 to TRBJ2-7, with D maybe TRBD2 (6 bases). This receptor was obtained from a woman aged 45-59 years in a cohort exposed to, infected with or recovered from COVID-19 (not recorded which). CDR3 in amino acids: CASSKSTAGLSYEQYF. In DNA form, the CDR3 reads TGTGCCAGCAGTAAAAGCACCGCGGGGCTCTCCTACGAGCAGTACTTC.